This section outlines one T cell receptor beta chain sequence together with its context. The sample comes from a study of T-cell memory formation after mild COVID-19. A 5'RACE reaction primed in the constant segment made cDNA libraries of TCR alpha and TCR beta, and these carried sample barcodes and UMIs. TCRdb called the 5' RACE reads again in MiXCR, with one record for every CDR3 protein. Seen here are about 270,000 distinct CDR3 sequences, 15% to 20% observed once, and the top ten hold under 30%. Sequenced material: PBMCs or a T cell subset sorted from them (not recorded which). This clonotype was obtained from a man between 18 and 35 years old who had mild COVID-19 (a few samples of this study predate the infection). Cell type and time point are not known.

In DNA, the CDR3 is TGTGCCAGCAGTGCCGCCGGACAGCAAGAGACCCAGTACTTC. This translates into CASSAAGQQETQYF. This sequence joins TRBV6-1 and TRBJ2-5; D possibly corresponds to TRBD1 (6 bases). The CDR3 covers 14 residues. Germline loops: CDR1 MNHNS, CDR2 SASEGT. The V gene lost 4 bases and the J gene lost 2 bases, with 11 bases spanning the gap.